The entry below gives a single TCR beta chain sequence along with its context. Its cognate antigen is unknown. The data belong to a study of cytomegalovirus exposure and HLA in healthy donors. Across the study: The roughly 110 validation repertoires were reported in a later analysis to have been generated on the same platform as the 500 to 700 first-cohort repertoires.

Profiling relied on immunoSEQ multiplex PCR, and the TCRdb table lists in-frame clones only, not all of them. Of 150,000 to 200,000 clones in the sample, roughly 83% were seen once. General study findings and limits: Published work reported that the classifier diagnosed cytomegalovirus status with high specificity and sensitivity.

This receptor was obtained from a man in his thirties or forties in good health and CMV-seropositive. The sample was PBMCs.

CDR3 sequence (DNA): TGTGCCAGCAGTCCCTGGGACAGGGGGCGTCGGGCTTTCTTT. Its protein is CASSPWDRGRRAFF. This chain joins TRBV27 and TRBJ1-1, with 12 bases aligning to TRBD1. J lost 11 bases, V lost 5 bases, and 9 bases had no gene match. This CDR3 has 14 residues. Looked up from germline, CDR1 is MNHEY and CDR2 is SMNVEV (reference sequence).